This entry is about one T cell receptor beta chain. Its specificity is unknown. The data belong to a study of identical twins. Findings and caveats of the study: Recombination models fit unrelated individuals' TCR alpha sharing but underestimated twins'. Out-of-frame alpha sequences shared between twins exhibited an excess of low generation probability.

Germline lookup yields CDR1 SGHAT and CDR2 FQNNGV. This CDR3 is 15 amino acids long. V lost 5 bases to trimming and J lost 4 bases; unmatched junction nucleotides: 5. Unique molecular identifiers were present on cDNA, and template switching added a universal primer site. TCRdb reanalysed the 5' RACE reads using MiXCR and keeps one entry per CDR3 protein. The repertoire includes approximately 550,000 distinct CDR3 sequences, approximately 20% of them detected once, and 0.48% sits in the top ten. The same specimen was also included in a second study, on yellow fever vaccine responses in identical twins.

Specimen: CD4+ T cells sorted from blood. This TCR was recovered from a woman in her late teens or twenties in good health. The chain is built from TRBV11-2 and TRBJ2-3; 11 bases agree with TRBD2. The CDR3 DNA reads TGTGCCAGCAGCGATAGCGGGAGGGCCCCAGATACGCAGTATTTT. This sequence encodes CASSDSGRAPDTQYF.